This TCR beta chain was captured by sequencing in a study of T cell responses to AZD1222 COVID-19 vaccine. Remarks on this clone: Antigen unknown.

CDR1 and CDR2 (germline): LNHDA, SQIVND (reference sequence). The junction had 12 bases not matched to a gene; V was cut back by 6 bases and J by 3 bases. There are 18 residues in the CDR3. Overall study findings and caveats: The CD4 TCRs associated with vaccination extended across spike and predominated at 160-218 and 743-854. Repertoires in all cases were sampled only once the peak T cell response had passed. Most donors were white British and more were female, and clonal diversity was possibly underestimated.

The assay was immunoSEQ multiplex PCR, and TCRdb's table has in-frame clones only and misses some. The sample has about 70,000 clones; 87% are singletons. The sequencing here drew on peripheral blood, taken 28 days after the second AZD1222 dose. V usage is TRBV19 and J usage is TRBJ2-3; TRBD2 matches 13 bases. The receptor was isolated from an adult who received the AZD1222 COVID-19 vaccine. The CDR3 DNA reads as TGTGCCAGTAGAATCGTCGGGACTAGCGGGATAGCGACAGATACGCAGTATTTT. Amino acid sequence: CASRIVGTSGIATDTQYF.